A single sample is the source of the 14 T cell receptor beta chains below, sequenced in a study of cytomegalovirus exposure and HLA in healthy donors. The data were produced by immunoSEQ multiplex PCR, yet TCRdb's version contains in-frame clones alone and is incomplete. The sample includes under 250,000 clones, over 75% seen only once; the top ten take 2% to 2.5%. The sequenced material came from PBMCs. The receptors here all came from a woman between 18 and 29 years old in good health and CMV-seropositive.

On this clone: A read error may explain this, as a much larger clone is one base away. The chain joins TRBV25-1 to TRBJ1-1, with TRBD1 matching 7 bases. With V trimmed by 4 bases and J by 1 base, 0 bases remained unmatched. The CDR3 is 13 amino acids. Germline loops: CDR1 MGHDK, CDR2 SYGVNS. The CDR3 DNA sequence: TGTGCCAGCAGTGGACAGGGGAACACTGAAGCTTTCTTT. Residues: CASSGQGNTEAFF.

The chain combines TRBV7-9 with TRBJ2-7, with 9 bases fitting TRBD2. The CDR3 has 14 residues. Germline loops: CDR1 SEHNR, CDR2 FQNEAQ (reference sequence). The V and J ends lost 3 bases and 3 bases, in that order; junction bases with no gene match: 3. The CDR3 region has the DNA TGTGCCAGCAGCTTTAGCGGGAGCCACTACGAGCAGTACTTC. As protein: CASSFSGSHYEQYF.

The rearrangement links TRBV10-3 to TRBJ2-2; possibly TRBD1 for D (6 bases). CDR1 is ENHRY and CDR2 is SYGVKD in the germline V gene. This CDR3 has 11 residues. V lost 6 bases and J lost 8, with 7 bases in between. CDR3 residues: CAIRGAGELFF. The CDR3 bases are TGTGCCATCAGGGGGGCTGGGGAGCTGTTTTTT.

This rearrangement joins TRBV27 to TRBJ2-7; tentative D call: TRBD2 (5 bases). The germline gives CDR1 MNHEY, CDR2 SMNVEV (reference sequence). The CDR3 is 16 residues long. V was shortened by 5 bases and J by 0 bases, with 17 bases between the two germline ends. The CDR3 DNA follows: TGTGCCAGCAGTCCCGGGGTAGTCCTGAGCTCCTACGAGCAGTACTTC. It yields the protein CASSPGVVLSSYEQYF.

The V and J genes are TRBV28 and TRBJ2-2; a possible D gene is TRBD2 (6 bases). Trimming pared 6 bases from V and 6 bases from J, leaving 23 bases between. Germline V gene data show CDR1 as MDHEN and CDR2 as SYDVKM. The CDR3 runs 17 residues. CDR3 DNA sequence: TGTGCCAGCAGGAGAGCGTGGGACTTCGGGCCCCCCGGGGAGCTGTTTTTT. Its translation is CASRRAWDFGPPGELFF.

The CDR3 coding sequence is TGTGCCAGCAGCCCGCCTACAGGGTACTATGGCTACACCTTC. Its translation is CASSPPTGYYGYTF. This chain uses TRBV7-9 with TRBJ1-2; D might be TRBD1 (6 bases). CDR1 SEHNR and CDR2 FQNEAQ come from the germline V gene (reference sequence). The CDR3 extends over 14 amino acids. Deletions cut 5 bases from V and 3 bases from J, with 13 bases between.

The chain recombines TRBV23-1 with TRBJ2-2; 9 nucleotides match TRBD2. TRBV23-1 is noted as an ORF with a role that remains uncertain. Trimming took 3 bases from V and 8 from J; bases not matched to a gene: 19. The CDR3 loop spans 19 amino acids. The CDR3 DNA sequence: TGCGCCAGCAGTCACTCCCTGACTAGCGGAGGGGACGTAGGGGGGGAGCTGTTTTTT. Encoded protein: CASSHSLTSGGDVGGELFF.

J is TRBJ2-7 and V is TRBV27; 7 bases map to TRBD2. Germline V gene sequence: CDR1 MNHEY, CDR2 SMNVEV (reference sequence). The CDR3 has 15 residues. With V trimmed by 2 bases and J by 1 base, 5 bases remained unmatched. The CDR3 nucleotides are TGTGCCAGCAGTTTAAGCGGGATCCTATCCTACGAGCAGTACTTC. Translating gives CASSLSGILSYEQYF.

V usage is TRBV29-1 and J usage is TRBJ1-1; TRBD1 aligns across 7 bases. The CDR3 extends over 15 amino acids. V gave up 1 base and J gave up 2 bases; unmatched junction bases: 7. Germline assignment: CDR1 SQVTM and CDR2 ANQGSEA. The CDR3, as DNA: TGCAGCGTTGAAGTTGTAACAGGGGTTAACACTGAAGCTTTCTTT. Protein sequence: CSVEVVTGVNTEAFF.

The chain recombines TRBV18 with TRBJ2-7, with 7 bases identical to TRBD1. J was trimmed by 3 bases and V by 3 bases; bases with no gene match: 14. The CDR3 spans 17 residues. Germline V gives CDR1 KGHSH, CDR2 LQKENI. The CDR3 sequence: CASSPRDRTQGNYEQYF. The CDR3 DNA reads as TGTGCCAGCTCACCCAGGGACAGAACCCAAGGTAACTACGAGCAGTACTTC.

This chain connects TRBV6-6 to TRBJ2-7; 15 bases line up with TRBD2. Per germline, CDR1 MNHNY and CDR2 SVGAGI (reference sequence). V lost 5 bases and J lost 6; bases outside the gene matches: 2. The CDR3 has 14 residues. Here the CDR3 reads CASSPGLAGGEQYF. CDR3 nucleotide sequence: TGTGCCAGCAGTCCGGGACTAGCGGGAGGCGAGCAGTACTTC.

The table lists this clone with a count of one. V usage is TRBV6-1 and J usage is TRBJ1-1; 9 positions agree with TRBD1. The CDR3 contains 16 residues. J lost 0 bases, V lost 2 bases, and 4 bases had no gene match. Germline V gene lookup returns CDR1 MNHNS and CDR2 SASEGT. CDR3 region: CASSERDRVMNTEAFF. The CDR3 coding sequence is TGTGCCAGCAGTGAAAGGGACAGGGTCATGAACACTGAAGCTTTCTTT.

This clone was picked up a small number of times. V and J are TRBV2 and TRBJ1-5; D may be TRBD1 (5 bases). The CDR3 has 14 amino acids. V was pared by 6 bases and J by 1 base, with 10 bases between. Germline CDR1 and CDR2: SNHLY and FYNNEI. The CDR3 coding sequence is TGTGCCAGCAGGGGTGGACAAAGCAATCAGCCCCAGCATTTT. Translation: CASRGGQSNQPQHF.

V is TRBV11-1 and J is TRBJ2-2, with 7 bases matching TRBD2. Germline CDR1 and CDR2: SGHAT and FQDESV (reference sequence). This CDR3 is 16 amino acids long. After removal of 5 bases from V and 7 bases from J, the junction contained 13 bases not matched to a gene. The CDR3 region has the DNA TGTGCCAGCAGCCCCAGACTAGCCCCGGGGGGCGGGGAGCTGTTTTTT. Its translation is CASSPRLAPGGGELFF. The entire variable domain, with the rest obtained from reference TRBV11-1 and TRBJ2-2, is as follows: EAEVAQSPRYKITEKSQAVAFWCDPISGHATLYWYRQILGQGPELLVQFQDESVVDDSQLPKDRFSAERLKGVDSTLKIQPAELGDSAMYLCASSPRLAPGGGELFFGEGSRLTVL.